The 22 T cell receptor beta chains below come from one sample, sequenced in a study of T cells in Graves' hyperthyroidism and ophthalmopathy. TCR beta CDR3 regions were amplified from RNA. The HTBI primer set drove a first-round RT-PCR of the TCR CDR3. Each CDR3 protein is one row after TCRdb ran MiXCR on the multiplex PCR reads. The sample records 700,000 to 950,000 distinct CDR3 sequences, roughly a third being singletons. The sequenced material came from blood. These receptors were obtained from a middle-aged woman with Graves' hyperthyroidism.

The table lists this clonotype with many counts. The CDR3 spells CASSEQGNSNQPQHF. The CDR3 region has the DNA TGTGCCAGCAGCGAACAGGGAAATAGCAATCAGCCCCAGCATTTT. The chain combines TRBV6-1 with TRBJ1-5; D may be TRBD1 (6 bases). CDR1 is MNHNS and CDR2 is SASEGT in the germline V gene. The V gene lost 6 bases and the J gene lost 0 bases, with 12 bases spanning the gap. The length of the CDR3 is 15 residues.

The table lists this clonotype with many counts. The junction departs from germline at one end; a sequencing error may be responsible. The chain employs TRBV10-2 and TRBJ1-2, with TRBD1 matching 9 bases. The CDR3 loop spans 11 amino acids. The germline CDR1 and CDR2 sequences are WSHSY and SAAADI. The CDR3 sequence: CASSDRDRDSF. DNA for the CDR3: TGCGCCAGCAGCGATAGGGACAGGGATTCATTC.

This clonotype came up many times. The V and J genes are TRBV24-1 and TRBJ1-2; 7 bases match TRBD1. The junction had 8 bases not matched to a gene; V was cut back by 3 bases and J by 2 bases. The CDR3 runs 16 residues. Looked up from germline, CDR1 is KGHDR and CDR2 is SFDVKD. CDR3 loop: CATSDRDSEINYGYTF. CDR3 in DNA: TGTGCCACCAGTGATCGGGACAGCGAAATCAACTATGGCTACACCTTC.

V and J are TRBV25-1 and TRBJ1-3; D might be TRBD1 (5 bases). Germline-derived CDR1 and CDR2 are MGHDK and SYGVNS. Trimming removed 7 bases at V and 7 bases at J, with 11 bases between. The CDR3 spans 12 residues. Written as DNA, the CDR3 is TGTGCCAGCATCGGGACGTGGAACACCATATATTTT. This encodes CASIGTWNTIYF.

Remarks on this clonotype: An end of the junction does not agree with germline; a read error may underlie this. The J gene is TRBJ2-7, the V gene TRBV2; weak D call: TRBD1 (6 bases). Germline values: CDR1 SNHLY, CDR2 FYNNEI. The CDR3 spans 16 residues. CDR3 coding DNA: TGTGCCAGCAGTCCCAAGGACAGACAAAGCCGAGCAGTATGGCACTTC. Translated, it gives CASSPKDRQSRAVWHF.

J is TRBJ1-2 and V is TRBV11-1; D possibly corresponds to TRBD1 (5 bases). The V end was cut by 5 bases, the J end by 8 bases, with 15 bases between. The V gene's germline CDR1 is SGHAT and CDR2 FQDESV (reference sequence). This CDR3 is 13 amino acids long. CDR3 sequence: CASSVGDPVGYTF. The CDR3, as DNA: TGTGCCAGCAGCGTAGGGGACCCTGTGGGCTACACCTTC.

The DNA for the CDR3 is TGTGCCAGCAGCGCTCGGACGGCCAACGTCCTGACTTTC. It encodes CASSARTANVLTF. The gene calls are TRBV7-9 and TRBJ2-6; D is ambiguous. Trimming cost V 5 bases and J 6 bases, with 8 bases left between them. The length of the CDR3 is 13 residues. From germline, CDR1 is SEHNR and CDR2 FQNEAQ (reference sequence). Full variable domain (missing parts from reference TRBV7-9 and TRBJ2-6): DTGVSQNPRHKITKRGQNVTFRCDPISEHNRLYWYRQTLGQGPEFLTYFQNEAQLEKSRLLSDRFSAERPKGSFSTLEIQRTEQGDSAMYLCASSARTANVLTFGAGSRLTVL.

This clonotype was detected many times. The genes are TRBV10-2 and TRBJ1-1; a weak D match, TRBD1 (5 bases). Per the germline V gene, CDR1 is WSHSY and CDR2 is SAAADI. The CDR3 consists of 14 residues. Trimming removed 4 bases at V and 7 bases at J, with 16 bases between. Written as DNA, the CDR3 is TGCGCCAGCAGTGCCTCAAAGCCTGGGGGTGAAGCTTTCTTT. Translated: CASSASKPGGEAFF.

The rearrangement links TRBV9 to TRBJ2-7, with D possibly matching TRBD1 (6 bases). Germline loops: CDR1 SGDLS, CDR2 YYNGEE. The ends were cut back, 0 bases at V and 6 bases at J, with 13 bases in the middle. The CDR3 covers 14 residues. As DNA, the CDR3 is TGTGCCAGCAGCGTAGAGCCAGGGGCGGGCGAGCAGTACTTC. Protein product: CASSVEPGAGEQYF.

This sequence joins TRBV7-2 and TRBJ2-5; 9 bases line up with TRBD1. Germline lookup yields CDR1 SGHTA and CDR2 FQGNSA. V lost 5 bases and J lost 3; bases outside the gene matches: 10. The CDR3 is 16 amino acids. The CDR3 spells CASSLPWTGEKETQYF. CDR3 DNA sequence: TGTGCCAGCAGCCTCCCATGGACAGGGGAAAAAGAGACCCAGTACTTC.

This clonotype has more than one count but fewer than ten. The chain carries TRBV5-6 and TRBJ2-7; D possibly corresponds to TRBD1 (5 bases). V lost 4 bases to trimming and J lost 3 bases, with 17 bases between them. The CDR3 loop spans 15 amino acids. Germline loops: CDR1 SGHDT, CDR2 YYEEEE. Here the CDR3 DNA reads TGTGCCAGCAGCCCCAAGTGGGGCTGGCTCTACGAGCAGTACTTC. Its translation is CASSPKWGWLYEQYF.

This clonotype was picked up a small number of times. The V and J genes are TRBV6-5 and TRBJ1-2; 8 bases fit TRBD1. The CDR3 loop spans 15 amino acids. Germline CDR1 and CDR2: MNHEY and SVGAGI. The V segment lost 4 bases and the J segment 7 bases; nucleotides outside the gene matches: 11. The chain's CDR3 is CASSSATGQGGGYTF. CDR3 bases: TGTGCCAGCAGTTCCGCCACCGGACAGGGAGGTGGCTACACCTTC.

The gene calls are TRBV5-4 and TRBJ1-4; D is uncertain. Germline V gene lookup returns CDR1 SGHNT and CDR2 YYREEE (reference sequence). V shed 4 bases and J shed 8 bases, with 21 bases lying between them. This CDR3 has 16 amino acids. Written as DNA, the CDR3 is TGTGCCAGCAGCCGACCGACTAGCGGGCGTCGGGAAAAACTGTTTTTT. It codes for CASSRPTSGRREKLFF.

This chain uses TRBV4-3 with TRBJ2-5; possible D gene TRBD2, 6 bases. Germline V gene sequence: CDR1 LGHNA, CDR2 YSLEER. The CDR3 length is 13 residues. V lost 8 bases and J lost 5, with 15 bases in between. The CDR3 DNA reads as TGCGCCAGCCAAGCGCGGGACCGGGAGACCCAGTACTTC. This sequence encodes CASQARDRETQYF.

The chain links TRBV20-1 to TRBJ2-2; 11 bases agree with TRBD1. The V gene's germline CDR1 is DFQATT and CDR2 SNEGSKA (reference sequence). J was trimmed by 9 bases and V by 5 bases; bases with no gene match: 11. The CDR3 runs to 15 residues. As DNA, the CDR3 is TGCAGTGCTCTCGCCTTTGGACAGGGGGCAAGGGAGCTGTTTTTT. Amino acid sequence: CSALAFGQGARELFF.

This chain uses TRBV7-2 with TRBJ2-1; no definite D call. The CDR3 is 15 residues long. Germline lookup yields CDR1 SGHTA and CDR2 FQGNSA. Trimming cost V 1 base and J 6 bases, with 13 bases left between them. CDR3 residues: CASSLDPVNSNEQFF. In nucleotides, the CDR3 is TGTGCCAGCAGCTTAGACCCCGTCAATTCCAATGAGCAGTTCTTC.

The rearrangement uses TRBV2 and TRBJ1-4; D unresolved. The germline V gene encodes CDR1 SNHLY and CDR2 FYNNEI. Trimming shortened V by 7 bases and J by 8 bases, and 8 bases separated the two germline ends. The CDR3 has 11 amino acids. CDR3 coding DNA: TGTGCCAGCAATTGGGGAGAAAAACTGTTTTTT. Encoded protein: CASNWGEKLFF.

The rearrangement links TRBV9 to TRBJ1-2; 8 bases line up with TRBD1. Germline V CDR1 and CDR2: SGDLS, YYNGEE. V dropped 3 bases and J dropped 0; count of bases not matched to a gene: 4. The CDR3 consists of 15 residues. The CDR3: CASSGQGSTNYGYTF. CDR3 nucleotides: TGTGCCAGCAGCGGACAGGGGAGCACTAACTATGGCTACACCTTC. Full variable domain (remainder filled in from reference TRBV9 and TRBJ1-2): DSGVTQTPKHLITATGQRVTLRCSPRSGDLSVYWYQQSLDQGLQFLIQYYNGEERAKGNILERFSAQQFPDLHSELNLSSLELGDSALYFCASSGQGSTNYGYTFGSGTRLTVV.

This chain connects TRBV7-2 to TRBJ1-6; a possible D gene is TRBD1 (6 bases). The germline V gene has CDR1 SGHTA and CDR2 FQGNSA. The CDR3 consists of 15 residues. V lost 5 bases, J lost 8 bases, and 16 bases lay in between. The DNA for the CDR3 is TGTGCCAGCAGCCTGAGGGGACGGACAGATTCACCCCTCCACTTT. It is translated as CASSLRGRTDSPLHF. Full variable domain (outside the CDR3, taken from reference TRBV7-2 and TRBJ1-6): GAGVSQSPSNKVTEKGKDVELRCDPISGHTALYWYRQSLGQGLEFLIYFQGNSAPDKSGLPSDRFSAERTGGSVSTLTIQRTQQEDSAVYLCASSLRGRTDSPLHFGNGTRLTVT.

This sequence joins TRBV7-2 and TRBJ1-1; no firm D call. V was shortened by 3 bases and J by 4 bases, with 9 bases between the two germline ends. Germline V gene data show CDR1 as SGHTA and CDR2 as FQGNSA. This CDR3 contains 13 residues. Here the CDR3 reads CASSFHGSTEAFF. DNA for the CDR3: TGTGCCAGCAGCTTCCACGGGAGCACTGAAGCTTTCTTT.

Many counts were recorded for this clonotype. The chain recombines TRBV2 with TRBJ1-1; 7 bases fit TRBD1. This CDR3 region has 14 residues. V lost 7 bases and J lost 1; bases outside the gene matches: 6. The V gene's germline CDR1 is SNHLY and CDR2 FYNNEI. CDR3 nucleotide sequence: TGTGCCAGCACCATAGACAGGGCGAACACTGAAGCTTTCTTT. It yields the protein CASTIDRANTEAFF. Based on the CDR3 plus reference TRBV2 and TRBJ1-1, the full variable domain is EPEVTQTPSHQVTQMGQEVILRCVPISNHLYFYWYRQILGQKVEFLVSFYNNEISEKSEIFDDQFSVERPDGSNFTLKIRSTKLEDSAMYFCASTIDRANTEAFFGQGTRLTVV.

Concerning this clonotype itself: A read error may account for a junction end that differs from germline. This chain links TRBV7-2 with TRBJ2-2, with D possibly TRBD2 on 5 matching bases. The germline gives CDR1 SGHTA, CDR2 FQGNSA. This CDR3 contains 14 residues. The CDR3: CASLRALNAGELFF. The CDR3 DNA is TGTGCCAGCTTGAGGGCCCTGAACGCCGGGGAGCTGTTTTTT.